This record concerns one T cell receptor (beta chain) sequence. This clone was detected once. What antigen it recognizes has not been identified. No clone much larger than this one lies a single base away; base qualities are absent. The sample belongs to a study of T cell changes during pregnancy in multiple sclerosis (dated by TCRdb to about 2019). Regarding the complete study: The study looked at changes in the T cell repertoire across pregnancy in women with multiple sclerosis.

The CDR3 holds 14 amino acids from the cysteine to the phenylalanine. The only DNA kept is the CDR3, 42 bases in frame from the first base. The germline V gene gives CDR1 as SGHRS and CDR2 as YFSETQ. Clipping removes 4 bases from V and 4 bases from J, with 5 as the unmatched junction base count. The library was prepared using the immunoSEQ multiplex PCR assay. Here the immuneACCESS table is served through TCRdb, limited to in-frame sequences with V and J called. Missing clones are a known gap in these copies; in checked studies unresolved V genes cover under half, and the rest lacks a known reason. This sample holds 40,000 or so clones; more than 85% were observed only once. The ten top clones hold over 10% of the sample.

The clonotype was recovered from a female donor with multiple sclerosis, enrolled in a pregnancy study. The starting material was CD8+ T cells from peripheral blood mononuclear cells, obtained after pregnancy. The sequence links TRBV5-1 to TRBJ1-1, and TRBD1 aligns with 9 junction nucleotides. The nucleotides read TGCGCCAGCAGCCCCGGGACAGGGTCCACTGAAGCTTTCTTT. Its amino acids are CASSPGTGSTEAFF.